This T cell receptor beta chain was recorded in a study of Graves' ophthalmopathy and Graves' hyperthyroidism. TCR beta CDR3 regions were amplified from RNA transcripts. In the first round, RT-PCR was carried out with HTBI primers, and a multiplex PCR formed the second round. TCRdb independently ran MiXCR on the multiplex PCR reads; one entry per CDR3 protein. The data hold a few hundred thousand distinct CDR3 sequences, with roughly 17% observed a single time. This clonotype was detected ten times or more. Antigen specificity is unknown. No ophthalmopathy within 18 months of follow-up signified stable hyperthyroidism. Ages of hyperthyroidism patients ran from 18 to 65, and their diagnoses were new, under 2 months' duration. Study-wide findings and caveats: Discriminating ophthalmopathy from stable hyperthyroidism, a 13-signature model attained a sensitivity of approximately 85% and a specificity of approximately 81%. Predictions made by the model for ophthalmopathy progression reached under 71% sensitivity and almost 75% specificity.

Germline V CDR1 and CDR2: SEHNR, FQNEAQ (reference sequence). Deletions cut 7 bases from V and 7 bases from J, with 17 bases between. CDR3 size: 14 residues. This receptor was identified in an adult woman with stable Graves' hyperthyroidism. Source material: peripheral blood. J is TRBJ2-4 and V is TRBV7-9; a possible D gene is TRBD1 (6 bases). In nucleotides, the CDR3 is TGTGCCAGCACCCGGGTGGATACAGGGAACATTCAGTACTTC. Its protein product is CASTRVDTGNIQYF.